These 22 T cell receptor beta chains came from one sample sequenced in a study of blood T cell repertoires in COVID-19. TCRdb's table, derived via immunoSEQ multiplex PCR, lists solely in-frame clones and lacks some. The data show about 270,000 clones, less than 85% seen once. The sequenced sample was peripheral blood. These receptor sequences come from a young woman with acute or convalescent COVID-19.

The rearrangement links TRBV5-5 to TRBJ2-7; D call uncertain. CDR3 length: 12 amino acids. The germline V gene has CDR1 SGHKS and CDR2 YYEKEE (reference sequence). Trimming stripped 1 base from V and 3 bases from J, with 5 bases between. CDR3: CASSLTGYEQYF. CDR3 coding DNA: TGTGCCAGCAGCTTGACGGGCTACGAGCAGTACTTC.

The chain carries TRBV7-3 and TRBJ2-1; TRBD1 matches at 10 bases. J lost 5 bases, V lost 3 bases, and 1 base had no gene match. This CDR3 has 14 amino acids. Germline V gene lookup returns CDR1 SGHTA and CDR2 FQGTGA. This chain's CDR3 is CASSLGQGNNEQFF. In nucleotides, the CDR3 is TGTGCCAGCAGCTTGGGACAGGGGAACAATGAGCAGTTCTTC.

This chain joins TRBV2 and TRBJ1-3, with 12 bases lining up with TRBD1. There are 14 residues in the CDR3. The ends lost 7 bases at V and 4 bases at J; junction bases unmatched: 2. Germline values: CDR1 SNHLY, CDR2 FYNNEI. CDR3 sequence reads: CASKGTGGGNTIYF. CDR3 in DNA: TGTGCCAGCAAAGGGACAGGGGGCGGAAACACCATATATTTT.

In this sample, this clone turned up once. The chain employs TRBV5-5 and TRBJ2-1; 11 nucleotides agree with TRBD2. V lost 4 bases and J lost 8; bases outside the gene matches: 8. This CDR3 contains 15 residues. Germline CDR1 reads SGHKS; CDR2 reads YYEKEE (reference sequence). The DNA of the CDR3 is TGTGCCAGCAGCACCCCGACTAGCGGGAACTATGAGCAGTTCTTC. Translating gives CASSTPTSGNYEQFF.

The chain employs TRBV6-5 and TRBJ2-7, with 10 bases aligning to TRBD1. Trimming at V came to 3 bases and at J to 4 bases, leaving 3 bases not matched to a gene. Germline CDR1 is MNHEY and CDR2 is SVGAGI. CDR3 length: 14 residues. CDR3 sequence (DNA): TGTGCCAGCAGTTATGGACAGGGGGAATACGAGCAGTACTTC. It translates to CASSYGQGEYEQYF.

This chain links TRBV11-2 with TRBJ2-5, with TRBD2 matching over 11 bases. After removal of 2 bases from V and 2 bases from J, the junction contained 7 bases not matched to a gene. CDR3 length: 17 amino acids. The germline V gene has CDR1 SGHAT and CDR2 FQNNGV. The CDR3 loop is CASSLMGLAANQETQYF. CDR3 DNA sequence: TGTGCCAGCAGCTTAATGGGACTAGCGGCAAATCAAGAGACCCAGTACTTC.

The gene calls are TRBV2 and TRBJ1-5; D is unresolved. Germline V gene data show CDR1 as SNHLY and CDR2 as FYNNEI. This CDR3 has 14 amino acids. V lost 7 bases to trimming and J lost 3 bases, with 13 bases between them. The CDR3 loop reads CASNPRRINQPQHF. DNA for the CDR3: TGTGCCAGCAACCCCCGGCGGATCAATCAGCCCCAGCATTTT.

About this clone itself: The junction departs from germline at one end; a sequencing error may be responsible. The V call is TRBV7-2, the J call TRBJ1-2, with TRBD1 as a possible D gene (5 bases). The germline gives CDR1 SGHTA, CDR2 FQGNSA. The CDR3 runs 14 residues. The CDR3 region is CASILFTGDYGYTF. CDR3 in DNA: TGTGCCAGCATCTTATTTACGGGGGACTATGGCTACACCTTC.

The rearrangement joins TRBV27 to TRBJ2-7; D possibly corresponds to TRBD1 (5 bases). The CDR3 sequence is 14 residues long. CDR1 MNHEY and CDR2 SMNVEV come from the germline V gene (reference sequence). The ends were cut back, 3 bases at V and 4 bases at J, with 13 bases in the middle. CDR3 amino acids: CASSFSAGLYEQYF. Written as DNA, the CDR3 is TGTGCCAGCAGTTTCTCAGCAGGGTTATACGAGCAGTACTTC.

The gene calls are TRBV3-1 (or the pseudogene TRBV3-2) and TRBJ1-1; D may be TRBD1 (6 bases). Germline V gives CDR1 LGHDT, CDR2 YNNKEL (reference sequence). This CDR3 has 15 residues. The V end lost 4 bases, the J end lost 4 bases, and 16 bases lay between the germline ends. Here the CDR3 reads CASSPTGTWGTEAFF. DNA of the CDR3: TGTGCCAGCAGCCCCACAGGGACCTGGGGCACTGAAGCTTTCTTT.

The chain couples TRBV11-1 to TRBJ2-1; 8 nucleotides match TRBD2. Germline V CDR1 and CDR2: SGHAT, FQDESV (reference sequence). V shed 5 bases and J 6 bases; nucleotides not matched to a gene: 9. There are 15 residues in the CDR3. CDR3 loop: CASSRGGRLGNEQFF. The CDR3, as DNA: TGTGCCAGCAGCCGCGGGGGGAGATTGGGCAATGAGCAGTTCTTC.

In this sample, this clone turned up once. One end of the junction fails to match germline, which may point to a read error. The rearrangement links TRBV7-7 to TRBJ2-3, with D perhaps matching TRBD1 (8 bases). The germline CDR1 and CDR2 sequences are SSHAT and FNYEAQ (reference sequence). The CDR3 spans 16 residues. CDR3 sequence (DNA): TGTGCTAGCAGCTTAGCGACAGGGGAGGGTGCAGATACGCAGTATTTT. Amino acids: CASSLATGEGADTQYF.

This chain uses TRBV29-1 with TRBJ1-1, with 7 bases lining up with TRBD1. V lost 7 bases and J lost 0; bases outside the gene matches: 5. Germline V CDR1 and CDR2: SQVTM, ANQGSEA. CDR3 length: 13 residues. CDR3 amino acids: CSGNRGLNTEAFF. The CDR3, as DNA: TGCAGCGGAAACAGGGGCTTGAACACTGAAGCTTTCTTT. The full variable domain, completed using reference TRBV29-1 and TRBJ1-1, is SAVISQKPSRDICQRGTSLTIQCQVDSQVTMMFWYRQQPGQSLTLIATANQGSEATYESGFVIDKFPISRPNLTFSTLTVSNMSPEDSSIYLCSGNRGLNTEAFFGQGTRLTVV.

V usage is TRBV13 and J usage is TRBJ2-1; possibly TRBD2 for D (5 bases). Germline V gene data show CDR1 as PRHDT and CDR2 as FYEKMQ (reference sequence). Trimming pared 6 bases from V and 10 bases from J, leaving 22 bases between. This CDR3 spans 15 amino acids. In DNA form, the CDR3 reads TGTGCCAGCAGGAAGGAACCGCTAGCTTTGTCGGAGCAGTTCTTC. Translated: CASRKEPLALSEQFF.

The chain couples TRBV2 to TRBJ1-4; D may be TRBD1 (6 bases). The CDR3 is 13 amino acids. V was shortened by 8 bases and J by 7 bases, with 14 bases between the two germline ends. Germline loops: CDR1 SNHLY, CDR2 FYNNEI. Here the CDR3 DNA reads TGTGCCAGCTCACCAGGGGAGAGTGAAAAACTGTTTTTT. The encoded protein is CASSPGESEKLFF.

This chain links TRBV5-4 with TRBJ2-1; 10 bases fit TRBD2. The germline gives CDR1 SGHNT, CDR2 YYREEE (reference sequence). V gave up 2 bases and J gave up 3 bases; unmatched junction bases: 5. The CDR3 runs 16 residues. The CDR3 DNA reads as TGTGCCAGCAGCTTCCAATTAGCGGGAGGCTACAATGAGCAGTTCTTC. Encoded protein: CASSFQLAGGYNEQFF.

The rearrangement joins TRBV6-5 to TRBJ2-1, with 10 bases identical to TRBD2. This CDR3 has 15 residues. The trim removed 2 bases at V and 2 bases at J, leaving 0 bases unmatched. Germline V gene sequence: CDR1 MNHEY, CDR2 SVGAGI. The CDR3: CASSYTSGTYNEQFF. The CDR3 DNA reads as TGTGCCAGCAGTTACACTAGCGGGACCTACAATGAGCAGTTCTTC.

The V gene is TRBV7-2, the J gene TRBJ2-1; weak D call: TRBD2 (6 bases). The CDR3 runs to 16 residues. Trimming pared 1 base from V and 0 bases from J, leaving 10 bases between. CDR1 SGHTA and CDR2 FQGNSA come from the germline V gene. The CDR3 loop reads CASSLVGGSSYNEQFF. The DNA for the CDR3 is TGTGCCAGCAGCTTAGTTGGGGGGAGCTCCTACAATGAGCAGTTCTTC.

V and J are TRBV19 and TRBJ1-6; 9 positions match TRBD1. The CDR3 covers 14 residues. With V trimmed by 9 bases and J by 14 bases, 14 bases remained unmatched. CDR1 and CDR2 from the germline V gene are LNHDA and SQIVND (reference sequence). CDR3 in DNA: TGTGCCAGCCGGAGGACGGACAGGGGTTCGGCCCTCCACTTT. Translated: CASRRTDRGSALHF. Variable domain in full (rest from reference TRBV19 and TRBJ1-6): DGGITQSPKYLFRKEGQNVTLSCEQNLNHDAMYWYRQDPGQGLRLIYYSQIVNDFQKGDIAEGYSVSREKKESFPLTVTSAQKNPTAFYLCASRRTDRGSALHFGNGTRLTVT.

The rearrangement links TRBV12-3 or TRBV12-4 to TRBJ2-7; no definite D call. The CDR3 has 13 residues. V gave up 3 bases and J gave up 3 bases, with 9 bases separating them. The CDR3 nucleotides are TGTGCCAGCAGTTTGAGCGCAGACTACGAGCAGTACTTC. Translation: CASSLSADYEQYF.

The chain employs TRBV30 and TRBJ2-7; D is uncertain. In germline, CDR1 is GTSNPN, CDR2 SVGIG (reference sequence). V was pared by 5 bases and J by 2 bases, with 13 bases between. The CDR3 covers 13 residues. The CDR3 region has the DNA TGTGCCTGGGGGTATGCTAGAGCCTACGAGCAGTACTTC. Its protein product is CAWGYARAYEQYF. Based on the CDR3 plus reference TRBV30 and TRBJ2-7, the full variable domain is SQTIHQWPATLVQPVGSPLSLECTVEGTSNPNLYWYRQAAGRGLQLLFYSVGIGQISSEVPQNLSASRPQDRQFILSSKKLLLSDSGFYLCAWGYARAYEQYFGPGTRLTVT.

The J gene is TRBJ2-2, the V gene TRBV28; 9 bases align to TRBD1. CDR3 length equals 16 residues. Germline V gene data show CDR1 as MDHEN and CDR2 as SYDVKM. With 5 bases clipped from V and 8 bases from J, the junction kept 12 bases outside the gene matches. The DNA for the CDR3 is TGTGCCAGCAGTGACGCTGCCGGACAGGGGCGAGGGGAGCTGTTTTTT. The encoded protein is CASSDAAGQGRGELFF.